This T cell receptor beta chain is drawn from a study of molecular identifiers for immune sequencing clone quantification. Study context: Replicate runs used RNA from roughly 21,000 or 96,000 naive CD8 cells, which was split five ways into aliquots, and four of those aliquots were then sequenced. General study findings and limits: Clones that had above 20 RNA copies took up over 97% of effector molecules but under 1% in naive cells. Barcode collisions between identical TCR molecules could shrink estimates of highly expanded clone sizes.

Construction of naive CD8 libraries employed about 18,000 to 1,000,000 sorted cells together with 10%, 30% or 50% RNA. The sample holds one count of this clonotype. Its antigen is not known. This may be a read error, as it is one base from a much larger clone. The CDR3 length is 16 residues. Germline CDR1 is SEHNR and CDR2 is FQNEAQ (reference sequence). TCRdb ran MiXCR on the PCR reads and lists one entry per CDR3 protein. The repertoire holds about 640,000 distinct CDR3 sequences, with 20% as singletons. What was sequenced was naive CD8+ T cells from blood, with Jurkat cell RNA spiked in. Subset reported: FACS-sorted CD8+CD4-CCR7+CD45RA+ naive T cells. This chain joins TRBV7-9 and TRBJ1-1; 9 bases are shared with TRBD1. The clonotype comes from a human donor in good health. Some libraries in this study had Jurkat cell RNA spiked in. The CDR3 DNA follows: TGTGCCGGCAGCTCTACAGGGGGCGTCAAAAACACTGAAGCTTTCTTT. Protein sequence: CAGSSTGGVKNTEAFF.